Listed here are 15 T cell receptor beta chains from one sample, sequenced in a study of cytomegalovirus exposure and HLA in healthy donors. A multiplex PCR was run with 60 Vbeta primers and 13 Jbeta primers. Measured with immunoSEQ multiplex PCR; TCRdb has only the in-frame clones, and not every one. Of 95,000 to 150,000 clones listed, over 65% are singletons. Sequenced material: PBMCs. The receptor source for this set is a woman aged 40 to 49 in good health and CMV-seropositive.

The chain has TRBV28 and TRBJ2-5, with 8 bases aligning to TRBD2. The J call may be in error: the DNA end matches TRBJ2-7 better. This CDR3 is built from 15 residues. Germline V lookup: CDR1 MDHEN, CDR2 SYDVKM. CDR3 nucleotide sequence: TGTGCCACGGGAACCGGGACTAGGGTCCGGGGCGAGCAGTACTTC. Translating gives CATGTGTRVRGEQYF.

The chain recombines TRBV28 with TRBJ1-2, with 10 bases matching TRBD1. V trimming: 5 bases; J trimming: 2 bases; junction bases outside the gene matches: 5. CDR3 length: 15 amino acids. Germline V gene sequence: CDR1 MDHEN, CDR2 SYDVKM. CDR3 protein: CASSTPGQGNYGYTF. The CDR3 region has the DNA TGTGCCAGCAGTACCCCGGGACAGGGGAACTATGGCTACACCTTC.

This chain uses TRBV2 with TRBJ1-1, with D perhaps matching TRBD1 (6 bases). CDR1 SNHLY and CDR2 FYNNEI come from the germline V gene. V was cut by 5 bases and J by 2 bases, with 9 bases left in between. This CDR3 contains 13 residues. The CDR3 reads CASSPQGNTEAFF. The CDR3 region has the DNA TGTGCCAGCAGTCCACAGGGAAACACTGAAGCTTTCTTT.

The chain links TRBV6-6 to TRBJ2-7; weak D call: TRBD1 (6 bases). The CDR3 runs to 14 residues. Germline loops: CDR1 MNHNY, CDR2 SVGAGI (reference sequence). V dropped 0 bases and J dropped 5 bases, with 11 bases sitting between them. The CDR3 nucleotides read TGTGCCAGCAGTTACTCCTTCAGGGGCAACGAGCAGTACTTC. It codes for CASSYSFRGNEQYF.

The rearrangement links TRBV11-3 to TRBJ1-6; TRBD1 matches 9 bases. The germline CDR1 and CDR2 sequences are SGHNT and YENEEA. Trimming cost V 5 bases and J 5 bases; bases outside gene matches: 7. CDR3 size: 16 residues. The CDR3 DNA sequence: TGTGCCAGCAGCCTCGGGACAGGGAGCAATAATTCACCCCTCCACTTT. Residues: CASSLGTGSNNSPLHF.

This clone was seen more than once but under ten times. The CDR3 DNA is TGTGCCAGCTCACCCCGGGACTCGGGCGATGAGCAGTTCTTC. This sequence encodes CASSPRDSGDEQFF. This rearrangement joins TRBV18 to TRBJ2-1; weak D call: TRBD2 (6 bases). Germline V gives CDR1 KGHSH, CDR2 LQKENI. This CDR3 is built from 14 residues. Deletions cut 3 bases from V and 8 bases from J, with 14 bases between. Complete variable domain (other parts from reference TRBV18 and TRBJ2-1): NAGVMQNPRHLVRRRGQEARLRCSPMKGHSHVYWYRQLPEEGLKFMVYLQKENIIDESGMPKERFSAEFPKEGPSILRIQQVVRGDSAAYFCASSPRDSGDEQFFGPGTRLTVL.

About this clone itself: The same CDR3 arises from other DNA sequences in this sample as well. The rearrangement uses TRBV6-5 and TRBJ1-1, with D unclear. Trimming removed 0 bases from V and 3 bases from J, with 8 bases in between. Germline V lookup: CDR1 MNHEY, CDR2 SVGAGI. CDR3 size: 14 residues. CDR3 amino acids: CASSYSEGDTEAFF. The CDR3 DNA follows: TGTGCCAGCAGTTACTCTGAGGGCGACACTGAAGCTTTCTTT.

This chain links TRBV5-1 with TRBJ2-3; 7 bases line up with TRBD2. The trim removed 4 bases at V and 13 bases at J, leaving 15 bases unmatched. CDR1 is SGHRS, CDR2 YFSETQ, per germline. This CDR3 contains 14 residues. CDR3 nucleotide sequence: TGCGCCAGCAGCCCCTACCCGGGAGGCATCATCAAGTATTTT. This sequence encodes CASSPYPGGIIKYF.

CDR3 sequence reads: CASSGGQGAIETQYF. The CDR3 coding sequence is TGTGCCAGCAGCGGGGGACAGGGGGCAATAGAGACCCAGTACTTC. This rearrangement joins TRBV9 to TRBJ2-5; 12 nucleotides line up with TRBD1. The J segment lost 4 bases and the V segment lost 3 bases, leaving 4 bases of the junction unmatched. CDR1 is SGDLS, CDR2 YYNGEE, per germline. The CDR3 runs to 15 residues.

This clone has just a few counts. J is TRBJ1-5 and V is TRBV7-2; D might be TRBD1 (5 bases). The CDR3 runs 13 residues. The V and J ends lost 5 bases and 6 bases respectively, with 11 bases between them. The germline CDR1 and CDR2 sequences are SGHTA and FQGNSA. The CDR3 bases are TGTGCCAGCAGCCAGGGTGGCGGTCAGCCCCAGCATTTT. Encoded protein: CASSQGGGQPQHF. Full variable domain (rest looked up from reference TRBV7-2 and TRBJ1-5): GAGVSQSPSNKVTEKGKDVELRCDPISGHTALYWYRQSLGQGLEFLIYFQGNSAPDKSGLPSDRFSAERTGGSVSTLTIQRTQQEDSAVYLCASSQGGGQPQHFGDGTRLSIL.

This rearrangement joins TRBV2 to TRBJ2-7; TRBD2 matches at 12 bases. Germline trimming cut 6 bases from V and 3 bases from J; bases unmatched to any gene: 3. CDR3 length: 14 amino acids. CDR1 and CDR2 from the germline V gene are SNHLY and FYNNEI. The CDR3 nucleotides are TGTGCCAGCAGGAGGACTAGCGGGGTCTACGAGCAGTACTTC. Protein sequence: CASRRTSGVYEQYF.

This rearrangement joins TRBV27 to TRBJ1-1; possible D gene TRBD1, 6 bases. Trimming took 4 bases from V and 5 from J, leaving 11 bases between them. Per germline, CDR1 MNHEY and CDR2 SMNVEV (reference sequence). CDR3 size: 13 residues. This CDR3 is CASSYERGTEAFF. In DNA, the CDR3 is TGTGCCAGCAGTTACGAAAGGGGGACTGAAGCTTTCTTT.

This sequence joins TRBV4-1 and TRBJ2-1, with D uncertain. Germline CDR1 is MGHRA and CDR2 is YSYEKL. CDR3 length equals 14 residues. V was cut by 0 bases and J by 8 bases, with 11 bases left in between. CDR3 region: CASSQEEASDEQFF. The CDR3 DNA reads TGCGCCAGCAGCCAAGAAGAAGCGTCCGATGAGCAGTTCTTC.

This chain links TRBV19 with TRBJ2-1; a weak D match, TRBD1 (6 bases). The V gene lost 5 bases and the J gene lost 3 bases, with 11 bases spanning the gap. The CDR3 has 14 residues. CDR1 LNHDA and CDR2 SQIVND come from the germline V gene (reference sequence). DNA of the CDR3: TGTGCCAGTAGTTCAGGGGCTGACTACAATGAGCAGTTCTTC. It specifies CASSSGADYNEQFF.

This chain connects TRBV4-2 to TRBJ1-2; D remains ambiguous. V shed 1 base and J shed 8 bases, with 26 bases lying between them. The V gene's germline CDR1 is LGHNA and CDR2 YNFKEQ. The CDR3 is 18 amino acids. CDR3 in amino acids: CASSQVQASGGKLRGYTF. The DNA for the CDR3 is TGTGCCAGCAGCCAAGTTCAGGCGTCGGGAGGCAAACTGAGAGGCTACACCTTC.